This TCR beta chain was recorded in a study of a mutant IDH1 vaccine in newly diagnosed glioma. A word on this clone: Its cognate antigen is unknown.

The table came from immunoSEQ multiplex PCR; TCRdb's copy has only in-frame clones and leaves some out. The table lists 25,000 to 30,000 clones, about four fifths of them singletons, with approximately 7.5% in the top ten. The CDR3 runs 13 residues. V was pared by 2 bases and J by 6 bases, with 10 bases between. The V gene's germline CDR1 is GTSNPN and CDR2 SVGIG (reference sequence). The time point: week 35, safety follow-up. What each vaccine dose contained was 300 ug of mutant IDH1 20-mer peptide, accompanied by topical imiquimod. This sequence was found in a man between 45 and 60 years old with glioma. This material consisted of PBMCs, taken from a glioma patient whose treatment included an IDH1 peptide vaccine. The genes are TRBV30 and TRBJ2-2; D possibly corresponds to TRBD2 (5 bases). CDR3 DNA sequence: TGTGCCTGGAGTTCAATGGAGGCCGGGGAGCTGTTTTTT. Protein sequence: CAWSSMEAGELFF.